This is a list of T cell receptor beta chains from one sample in a study of beta chain features in type 1 diabetes. Only in-frame clones appear in the TCRdb table, and some are missing; sequencing was by immunoSEQ multiplex PCR. In the table there are a few hundred thousand clones, roughly 12% of which are singletons. The sample taken for sequencing was naive CD4+ T cells from blood. These receptors were collected from a man aged 18 to 30 in good health. The CDR3 runs from the conserved cysteine through the conserved F or W. Each record gives: clone size, D gene, J gene, V gene, CDR3 DNA, CDR3 protein. A D gene is named only where the DNA matches it firmly. Size values are once, few and many counts, or a class for expanded clones, and some rows have none.

few,NA,TRBJ2-3,TRBV30,TGTGCCTGGGGTCAGGGTAGCAAGGTAGATACGCAGTATTTT,CAWGQGSKVDTQYF
few,TRBD2,TRBJ2-1,TRBV7-2,TGTGCCAGCAGCTTGCGGGAGGGAGGGGGCAATGAGCAGTTCTTC,CASSLREGGGNEQFF
few,TRBD1,TRBJ2-6,TRBV11-2,TGTGCCAGCAGCCCTGGGACAGGGGGCTCTGGGGCCAACGTCCTGACTTTC,CASSPGTGGSGANVLTF
NA,TRBD1,TRBJ2-7,TRBV27,TGTGCCAGCAGTTTTCCGGGACAGGGAACCTACGAGCAGTACTTC,CASSFPGQGTYEQYF
NA,TRBD1,TRBJ2-3,TRBV5-8,TGTGCCAGCAGCTTGGGGACAGGCGATACGCAGTATTTT,CASSLGTGDTQYF
NA,TRBD1,TRBJ1-4,TRBV25-1,TGTGCCAGCTCCAGCGGGACAGGGGAAAAACTGTTTTTT,CASSSGTGEKLFF
NA,TRBD1,TRBJ2-3,TRBV5-1,TGCGCCAGCAGCTTGCAAAACCGACAGGGGACAACAGCAGATACGCAGTATTTT,CASSLQNRQGTTADTQYF
few,TRBD1,TRBJ2-2,TRBV30,TGTGCCTGGAGCGTCTTGGGACAGGCGAACACCGGGGAGCTGTTTTTT,CAWSVLGQANTGELFF
NA,NA,TRBJ2-5,TRBV4-2,TGTGCCAGCAGCCAAGATCAACTAGTCCTAGAGACCCAGTACTTC,CASSQDQLVLETQYF
few,TRBD2,TRBJ2-5,TRBV18,TGTGCCAGCTCACGTAGCGGGATAGGGGAGACCCAGTACTTC,CASSRSGIGETQYF
NA,NA,TRBJ2-7,TRBV7-8,TGTGCCAGCAGCTTAGGGACAGTGGTCTCCTACGAGCAGTACTTC,CASSLGTVVSYEQYF
NA,NA,TRBJ2-6,TRBV5-1,TGCGCCAGCAGCTTCGGGGTTACTGGGGCCAACGTCCTGACTTTC,CASSFGVTGANVLTF
NA,TRBD2,TRBJ2-1,TRBV15,TGTGCCACCAGCAGAGATATGTTTAGCGGGGCATACAATGAGCAGTTCTTC,CATSRDMFSGAYNEQFF
few,NA,TRBJ1-2,TRBV18,TGTGCCAGCTCCGAGACAGGCCGCAACTATGGCTACACCTTC,CASSETGRNYGYTF
NA,NA,TRBJ2-5,TRBV12-5,TGTGCTAGTGGCTCTGGAAACAGACAAGAGACCCAGTACTTC,CASGSGNRQETQYF
NA,NA,TRBJ2-4,TRBV5-1,TGCGCCAGCGGCGACGGAGCCTCAGCCAAAAACATTCAGTACTTC,CASGDGASAKNIQYF
NA,NA,TRBJ2-2,TRBV29-1,TGCAGCGTTGAGGAGTTCGCGAACACCGGGGAGCTGTTTTTT,CSVEEFANTGELFF
few,NA,TRBJ1-1,TRBV18,TGTGCCAGCTCAAGAGTCGCAGGGCGGTACACTGAAGCTTTCTTT,CASSRVAGRYTEAFF
few,TRBD1,TRBJ1-4,TRBV5-6,TGTGCCAGCGGGACAGGGATTACTAATGAAAAACTGTTTTTT,CASGTGITNEKLFF
few,TRBD2,TRBJ2-5,TRBV7-9,TGTGCCAGCAGACCTCCTAGCGGCCAAGAGACCCAGTACTTC,CASRPPSGQETQYF
once,NA,TRBJ1-4,TRBV6-6,TGTGCCAGCAGACCTGCAGGCCGCAATGAAAAACTGTTTTTT,CASRPAGRNEKLFF
few,TRBD1,TRBJ2-7,TRBV6-6,TGTGCCAGCAACGGACAGGGGGCTTCGTACGAGCAGTACTTC,CASNGQGASYEQYF
few,TRBD2,TRBJ2-3,TRBV5-6,TGTGCCAGCAGCCCAGTGGGAGGGGGCACAGATACGCAGTATTTT,CASSPVGGGTDTQYF
many,NA,TRBJ2-7,TRBV29-1,TGCAGCGTTGGGCAGACCTACGAGCAGTACTTC,CSVGQTYEQYF
few,TRBD2,TRBJ2-1,TRBV5-4,TGTGCCAGCAAAGCGGGGGGGCCCTACAATGAGCAGTTCTTC,CASKAGGPYNEQFF
NA,NA,TRBJ2-3,TRBV7-3,TGTGCCAGCAGCTCCCCGAAGCCCACAGATACGCAGTATTTT,CASSSPKPTDTQYF
NA,NA,TRBJ2-3,TRBV4-2,TGTGCCAGCAGCGGAGGACCTAGCACAGATACGCAGTATTTT,CASSGGPSTDTQYF
few,TRBD1,TRBJ1-6,TRBV7-8,TGTGCCAGCAGCGACAGACAGGGGGTACGGAATTCACCCCTCCACTTT,CASSDRQGVRNSPLHF
NA,NA,TRBJ1-2,TRBV28,TGTGCCAGCAGGGACTCCACCCTTGGGTATGGCTACACCTTC,CASRDSTLGYGYTF
few,NA,TRBJ1-5,TRBV28,TGTGCCAGCAGTGTCAGGGATCAGCCCCAGCATTTT,CASSVRDQPQHF
NA,TRBD1,TRBJ2-6,TRBV4-1,TGCGCCAGCAGTCGGGACAGGGTCTCTGGGGCCAACGTCCTGACTTTC,CASSRDRVSGANVLTF
NA,TRBD1,TRBJ2-2,TRBV7-3,TGTGCCAGCAGCCCCCGGACAGGGGGGACCGGGGAGCTGTTTTTT,CASSPRTGGTGELFF
few,TRBD1,TRBJ2-7,TRBV7-2,TGTGCCAGCAGCAGGGACAGGGGGAGCGAGCAGTACTTC,CASSRDRGSEQYF
NA,NA,TRBJ2-5,TRBV6-6,TGTGCCAGCAGTTACGATCGGACTGACCAGTACTTC,CASSYDRTDQYF
NA,TRBD2,TRBJ2-1,TRBV4-3,TGCGCCAGCAGCCAAGCCCAAGCGGGAGCAGGCTACAATGAGCAGTTCTTC,CASSQAQAGAGYNEQFF
NA,TRBD2,TRBJ2-3,TRBV5-4,TGCGCCAGCAGCCGGGAGGGTGGGAGCACAGATACGCAGTATTTT,CASSREGGSTDTQYF
many,NA,TRBJ2-3,TRBV29-1,TGCAGCGCTTCCGAGACAGGCACAGATACGCAGTATTTT,CSASETGTDTQYF
few,NA,TRBJ1-5,TRBV30,TGTGCCTGGAGTCCCACAGGGAATCAGCCCCAGCATTTT,CAWSPTGNQPQHF
NA,NA,TRBJ1-1,TRBV7-9,TGTGCCAGCAGCCCACTGCTAGTGAACACTGAAGCTTTCTTT,CASSPLLVNTEAFF
few,TRBD1,TRBJ1-3,TRBV5-4,TGTGCCAGCAGCCCGGGACAGGGGCTGACTGGAAACACCATATATTTT,CASSPGQGLTGNTIYF
few,TRBD2,TRBJ2-1,TRBV5-1,TGCGCCAGCAGCTCGGGACTAGCGGGCTACAATGAGCAGTTCTTC,CASSSGLAGYNEQFF
few,NA,TRBJ2-1,TRBV9,TGTGCCAGCAGCGTCGGGGGACCTCTCTTCAATGAGCAGTTCTTC,CASSVGGPLFNEQFF
NA,TRBD2,TRBJ2-3,TRBV5-4,TGTGCCAGCAGCGGTAGCGGGAGAGGCACAGATACGCAGTATTTT,CASSGSGRGTDTQYF
NA,NA,TRBJ1-3,TRBV4-2,TGTGCCAGCAGCCAAGATGGTTCAGGGGTGGGAGGAAACACCATATATTTT,CASSQDGSGVGGNTIYF
NA,TRBD1,TRBJ1-1,TRBV28,TGTGCCAGCAGGCATGGGACAGGGCACACTGAAGCTTTCTTT,CASRHGTGHTEAFF
NA,NA,TRBJ2-2,TRBV30,TGTGCCTGGAAACGGGGACTGTACACCGGGGAGCTGTTTTTT,CAWKRGLYTGELFF
NA,TRBD2,TRBJ2-1,TRBV7-9,TGTGCCAGCACCCGGGGCGGGGGGGCCATGAATGAGCAGTTCTTC,CASTRGGGAMNEQFF
few,NA,TRBJ2-3,TRBV6-5,TGTGCCAGCAGTTACTCAGCCGGGGTGGGCACAGATACGCAGTATTTT,CASSYSAGVGTDTQYF
few,TRBD1,TRBJ2-1,TRBV14,TGTGCCAGCAGGGGACAGCTCTACAATGAGCAGTTCTTC,CASRGQLYNEQFF
few,NA,TRBJ2-1,TRBV5-5,TGTGCCAGCAGCTTGGAGGGAGGCCCCTACAATGAGCAGTTCTTC,CASSLEGGPYNEQFF
NA,TRBD1,TRBJ1-2,TRBV5-4,TGTGCCAGCAGCTTGCCGGGACAGGGGGCGGTCTATGGCTACACCTTC,CASSLPGQGAVYGYTF
NA,TRBD2,TRBJ2-1,TRBV7-9,TGTGCCAGCAGCTTAGAAGCGGGACTTGCTGGGAATGAGCAGTTCTTC,CASSLEAGLAGNEQFF
few,NA,TRBJ2-3,TRBV9,TGTGCCAGCAACATCCAGGGATTCGGGGATACGCAGTATTTT,CASNIQGFGDTQYF
NA,TRBD1,TRBJ2-5,TRBV29-1,TGCAGCGGAGCAACAGGGGGCGGGGAGACCCAGTACTTC,CSGATGGGETQYF
few,NA,TRBJ2-1,TRBV28,TGTGCCAGCACGTCTTTCTCCTACAATGAGCAGTTCTTC,CASTSFSYNEQFF
few,NA,TRBJ2-4,TRBV15,TGTGCCACCAGCGTCGACCCGCAGGCGGGAAACATTCAGTACTTC,CATSVDPQAGNIQYF
NA,NA,TRBJ2-2,TRBV7-2,TGTGCCAGCAGCTTCCAGTCCGGGGGAACCGGGGAGCTGTTTTTT,CASSFQSGGTGELFF
few,NA,TRBJ1-5,TRBV7-2,TGTGCCAGCAGCTTAGTATTTTCGGGGGGCAATCAGCCCCAGCATTTT,CASSLVFSGGNQPQHF
few,NA,TRBJ2-1,TRBV30,TGTGCCTGGACATCTGGGCTGGAGCAGTTCTTC,CAWTSGLEQFF
few,TRBD1,TRBJ1-2,TRBV5-1,TGCGCCAGCAGCTTGGGACAGGGGTCCTATGGCTACACCTTC,CASSLGQGSYGYTF